The sequence of this TCR beta chain was determined in a study of vaccination effects on CD4 cells after COVID-19. Sequencing was performed with immunoSEQ multiplex PCR; in TCRdb, only in-frame clones are kept and a portion is missing. The table lists about 45,000 clones, approximately 70% of them singletons. Notes on this clone: What it binds is not known.

Sequencing followed a ViraFEST assay step that expanded antigen-specific CD4+ T cells with viral peptide pools. The culture ran for 10 days, and then CD4+ T cells were isolated. PCR showed that the person got SARS-CoV-2 infection at some point between March and December 2020. The V gene's germline CDR1 is LNHNV and CDR2 YYDKDF (reference sequence). V lost 3 bases and J 0 bases, leaving 12 bases between the germline ends. This CDR3 has 16 residues. This sequence was found in a human donor who had a prior SARS-CoV-2 infection. The source material was CD4+ T cells from PBMCs cultured with a peptide pool, sampled before COVID-19 vaccination. V usage is TRBV15 and J usage is TRBJ1-5, with D perhaps matching TRBD1 (5 bases). The CDR3 sequence is CATSRPTDPSNQPQHF. The CDR3 nucleotides are TGTGCCACCAGCAGGCCGACAGACCCTAGCAATCAGCCCCAGCATTTT.